The 22 T cell receptor beta chains presented below share a single source sample, sequenced in a study of regulatory and conventional T cells in breast cancer (dated by TCRdb to the mid-2010s). The library was prepared using PCR. The sequencer was an Illumina MiSeq. TCRdb trimmed the raw reads at Q25, called clones with MiXCR and kept productive beta chains. Merged by CDR3 protein, the rows form single entries marked with the most common genes and DNA. The sample profile shows about 10,000 distinct CDR3 sequences; about 35% of them were found once. The ten largest clones take up around 6.1% of the sample. Sequencing was performed on conventional T cells from blood. Every receptor here comes from a male donor in good health.

V is TRBV28 and J is TRBJ2-4, with TRBD1 matching over 9 bases. V shed 6 bases and J 7 bases; nucleotides not matched to a gene: 4. The CDR3 spans 13 residues. In germline, CDR1 is MDHEN, CDR2 SYDVKM. This CDR3 is CASRQGAGNIQYF. CDR3 nucleotide sequence: TGTGCCAGCAGACAGGGGGCTGGGAACATTCAGTACTTC.

This clonotype ranks as medium-sized. This chain uses TRBV4-2 with TRBJ2-5; D call uncertain. The CDR3 is 12 residues long. The V and J ends lost 0 bases and 6 bases respectively, with 5 bases between them. Germline lookup yields CDR1 LGHNA and CDR2 YNFKEQ. The CDR3 region has the DNA TGTGCCAGCAGCCAAGATTTGAAGACCCAGTACTTC. It specifies CASSQDLKTQYF.

The chain joins TRBV5-1 to TRBJ2-7, with TRBD1 identical over 10 bases. J lost 4 bases, V lost 0 bases, and 4 bases had no gene match. Germline V lookup: CDR1 SGHRS, CDR2 YFSETQ. The CDR3 runs to 15 residues. CDR3 protein: CASSLGTGGRYEQYF. In DNA, the CDR3 is TGCGCCAGCAGCTTGGGGACAGGGGGAAGATACGAGCAGTACTTC. The complete variable domain, with remaining parts taken from reference TRBV5-1 and TRBJ2-7, reads KAGVTQTPRYLIKTRGQQVTLSCSPISGHRSVSWYQQTPGQGLQFLFEYFSETQRNKGNFPGRFSGRQFSNSRSEMNVSTLELGDSALYLCASSLGTGGRYEQYFGPGTRLTVT.

In this sample, this clonotype turned up a few times. The chain recombines TRBV5-1 with TRBJ2-1; tentative D call: TRBD2 (5 bases). The CDR3 is made up of 14 amino acids. Trimming removed 4 bases at V and 8 bases at J, with 16 bases between. Germline CDR1 SGHRS, CDR2 YFSETQ. CDR3 nucleotides: TGCGCCAGCAGCGCCGGGGTGGGCCAGTATGAGCAGTTCTTC. Its translation is CASSAGVGQYEQFF.

The V and J genes are TRBV28 and TRBJ1-2, with D possibly matching TRBD1 (6 bases). Germline V gene lookup returns CDR1 MDHEN and CDR2 SYDVKM. The CDR3 totals 12 residues. With 6 bases removed from V and 5 bases from J, the gap between germline ends came to 10 bases. CDR3 DNA sequence: TGTGCCAGCAGCCTAACAGGGTATGGCTACACCTTC. It encodes CASSLTGYGYTF.

This chain joins TRBV2 and TRBJ1-1; maybe TRBD1 (5 bases). The V end lost 6 bases, the J end lost 3 bases, and 11 bases lay between the germline ends. The CDR3 contains 13 residues. Germline CDR1 reads SNHLY; CDR2 reads FYNNEI. CDR3 protein: CASRTELYTEAFF. DNA for the CDR3: TGTGCCAGCAGGACAGAACTATACACTGAAGCTTTCTTT. Together with reference TRBV2 and TRBJ1-1, the CDR3 gives the full variable domain: EPEVTQTPSHQVTQMGQEVILRCVPISNHLYFYWYRQILGQKVEFLVSFYNNEISEKSEIFDDQFSVERPDGSNFTLKIRSTKLEDSAMYFCASRTELYTEAFFGQGTRLTVV.

This clonotype was seen a few times. CDR3 in amino acids: CSARPSLTGLYGYTF. The CDR3 DNA sequence: TGCAGTGCTAGACCCTCCCTGACAGGACTCTATGGCTACACCTTC. This chain links TRBV20-1 with TRBJ1-2; D may be TRBD1 (6 bases). The V end lost 2 bases, the J end lost 4 bases, and 17 bases lay between the germline ends. Germline V gene sequence: CDR1 DFQATT, CDR2 SNEGSKA (reference sequence). The CDR3 loop spans 15 amino acids.

The V and J genes are TRBV5-1 and TRBJ2-7; TRBD1 aligns across 8 bases. This CDR3 contains 14 residues. Germline V gene lookup returns CDR1 SGHRS and CDR2 YFSETQ. Trimming removed 0 bases from V and 9 bases from J; junction bases left unmatched: 8. The CDR3 is CASSLGTGSVGQYF. CDR3 DNA sequence: TGCGCCAGCAGCTTGGGGACAGGGTCCGTCGGGCAGTACTTC.

This clonotype was seen a handful of times. The J gene is TRBJ1-3, the V gene TRBV7-2; 7 bases match TRBD1. Germline-derived CDR1 and CDR2 are SGHTA and FQGNSA. The V gene end was trimmed by 5 bases and the J gene end by 0 bases; junction bases not matched to a gene: 13. The CDR3 is 18 residues long. The CDR3 coding sequence is TGTGCCAGCAGCCCTGACAGGGCCCTTCTTAACTCTGGAAACACCATATATTTT. Its protein is CASSPDRALLNSGNTIYF.

The J gene is TRBJ2-5, the V gene TRBV5-5; 7 bases fit TRBD2. This CDR3 has 16 residues. Looked up from germline, CDR1 is SGHKS and CDR2 is YYEKEE (reference sequence). V lost 4 bases and J lost 4; bases outside the gene matches: 13. Here the CDR3 reads CASSQRLAEGLETQYF. In nucleotides, the CDR3 is TGTGCCAGCAGCCAAAGGCTAGCGGAGGGGCTAGAGACCCAGTACTTC.

This clonotype was seen a handful of times. This sequence joins TRBV12-3 or TRBV12-4 and TRBJ1-6, with a possible D match to TRBD1 (6 bases). The germline V and J ends were trimmed by 5 bases and 4 bases, with 9 bases remaining between them. The CDR3 is 14 residues long. The CDR3 is CASSNRVYNSPLHF. In nucleotides, the CDR3 is TGTGCCAGCAGTAACAGGGTGTATAATTCACCCCTCCACTTT.

The chain has TRBV3-1 and TRBJ1-1; TRBD1 is a possible D gene (5 bases). This CDR3 is 16 amino acids long. Germline CDR1 is LGHDT and CDR2 is YNNKEL (reference sequence). Trimming removed 0 bases at V and 7 bases at J, with 18 bases between. The CDR3 DNA reads as TGTGCCAGCAGCCAAGAGACTCAGGGTAGGGGTGGTGAAGCTTTCTTT. It is translated as CASSQETQGRGGEAFF.

The chain joins TRBV4-2 to TRBJ2-3; TRBD2 matches at 9 bases. Germline trimming cut 0 bases from V and 5 bases from J; bases unmatched to any gene: 15. Germline CDR1 and CDR2: LGHNA and YNFKEQ. CDR3 size: 19 residues. The CDR3 nucleotides read TGTGCCAGCAGCCAAGATAGGGTCGGAGCGGGGGGTCTTGGAGATACGCAGTATTTT. Translated: CASSQDRVGAGGLGDTQYF.

Concerning this clonotype: An end of the junction differs from the germline gene, which may be a read error. The chain uses TRBV4-3 and TRBJ1-6; no clear D. This CDR3 comprises 14 residues. The V gene's germline CDR1 is LGHNA and CDR2 YSLEER. The chain's CDR3 is CASRTGVETSPLHF. In nucleotides, the CDR3 is TGTGCCAGCAGAACCGGTGTAGAGACTTCACCCCTCCACTTT.

This clonotype occurred a few times. The J gene is TRBJ1-1, the V gene TRBV12-3 or TRBV12-4, with D possibly matching TRBD1 (5 bases). CDR3 size: 13 residues. Trimming cost V 7 bases and J 5 bases, with 14 bases left between them. CDR3 in amino acids: CASILGRGTEAFF. Here the CDR3 DNA reads TGTGCCAGCATCTTAGGACGGGGGACTGAAGCTTTCTTT.

Relative to its sample, this clonotype is medium-sized. The rearrangement links TRBV7-2 to TRBJ2-3; 11 bases agree with TRBD1. Trimming removed 5 bases from V and 4 bases from J; junction bases left unmatched: 8. Germline V CDR1 and CDR2: SGHTA, FQGNSA. CDR3 size: 16 residues. As DNA, the CDR3 is TGTGCCAGCAGCCGCCTGGGGACAGGGGGTTCAGATACGCAGTATTTT. It is translated as CASSRLGTGGSDTQYF.

This clonotype has a handful of counts. The chain joins TRBV20-1 to TRBJ2-5, with 13 bases matching TRBD2. The J segment lost 5 bases and the V segment lost 5 bases, leaving 2 bases of the junction unmatched. The CDR3 is made up of 13 amino acids. Germline assignment: CDR1 DFQATT and CDR2 SNEGSKA (reference sequence). CDR3 amino acids: CSAPGLAGETQYF. The CDR3 nucleotides read TGCAGTGCTCCGGGACTAGCGGGGGAGACCCAGTACTTC.

Of note for this clonotype: Germline and junction disagree at one end, which may indicate a read error. This chain connects TRBV7-7 to TRBJ2-2; D possibly corresponds to TRBD2 (5 bases). Germline V CDR1 and CDR2: SSHAT, FNYEAQ (reference sequence). CDR3 length: 16 residues. The CDR3 DNA sequence: TGTGCTAGCAGCTCAAGCGGTCCTAGGGACACCGGGGAGCTGTTTTTT. Encoded protein: CASSSSGPRDTGELFF. The complete variable domain, with remaining parts taken from reference TRBV7-7 and TRBJ2-2, reads GAGVSQSPRYKVTKRGQDVTLRCDPISSHATLYWYQQALGQGPEFLTYFNYEAQPDKSGLPSDRFSAERPEGSISTLTIQRTEQRDSAMYRCASSSSGPRDTGELFFGEGSRLTVL.

This rearrangement joins TRBV5-4 to TRBJ2-3; TRBD2 agrees at 8 bases. The CDR3 length is 14 residues. CDR1 is SGHNT, CDR2 YYREEE, per germline (reference sequence). V lost 5 bases to trimming and J lost 1 base; unmatched junction nucleotides: 3. CDR3 bases: TGTGCCAGCAGGCCGGGGGGGGGCACAGATACGCAGTATTTT. It is translated as CASRPGGGTDTQYF.

This clonotype showed up just a few times. This may come from a read error, since a much larger clone is one base off. The V and J genes are TRBV6-5 and TRBJ1-2, with 7 bases lining up with TRBD1. This CDR3 has 13 residues. Germline lookup yields CDR1 MNHEY and CDR2 SVGAGI. The trim removed 5 bases at V and 4 bases at J, leaving 4 bases unmatched. CDR3 nucleotides: TGTGCCAGCAGTGTGGACAGGAGCTATGGCTACACCTTC. Translation gives CASSVDRSYGYTF.

The chain combines TRBV7-9 with TRBJ1-2; D not resolved. The CDR3 has 13 residues. Trimming shortened V by 1 base and J by 8 bases, and 11 bases separated the two germline ends. Germline CDR1 reads SEHNR; CDR2 reads FQNEAQ (reference sequence). The CDR3 region has the DNA TGTGCCAGCAGCTTAGAAGGAAGGGAGGGCTACACCTTC. Amino acids: CASSLEGREGYTF.

The chain uses TRBV30 and TRBJ1-2; perhaps TRBD1 as D (6 bases). This CDR3 is built from 18 residues. CDR1 GTSNPN and CDR2 SVGIG come from the germline V gene (reference sequence). Deletions cut 0 bases from V and 0 bases from J, with 20 bases between. This chain's CDR3 is CAWSVPGGGPKANYGYTF. In DNA, the CDR3 is TGTGCCTGGAGTGTACCAGGCGGGGGGCCGAAGGCTAACTATGGCTACACCTTC.